This record covers a single T cell receptor (beta chain). Its cognate antigen has yet to be identified. One base away there is no much larger clone; base qualities are not given. From V the trimming removes 4 bases and from J it removes 2 bases, while the gene matches leave 6 bases of the junction unaccounted for. Its CDR3 holds 15 amino acids, cysteine through phenylalanine. Solely the CDR3 DNA is kept, with 45 bases framed from the first base. CDR1 is given as MNHNY and CDR2 as SVGAGI, both from the germline V gene (reference sequence). This entry belongs to a study of blood T cell repertoires in COVID-19 (TCRdb year 2020). For the study in its entirety: The collaborator samples originated in the United States, Italy and Spain and spanned the acute and convalescent phases of COVID-19. The material from the prospective study consisted of cDNA or gDNA derived from T cells, B-cell-depleted T cells, or PBMCs. Subjects who had been exposed to COVID-19, were actively infected with it, or had recovered from it provided the deeply sampled blood TCRbeta repertoires that made up the dataset. The repertoires were made available in a free public database intended to serve as a resource for research on the immune response to SARS-CoV-2. Samples were obtained from the ongoing ImmuneRACE study (first 160 participants) and from some 1,200 subjects provided by 6 global collaborators. The sample metadata nearly always contained a de-identified subject ID, COVID-19 status, age in years and sex. Where available, HLA class I and class II types were obtained from metadata supplied by the sample provider rather than from assay-based typing. Broad study findings and their caveats: Clinical and demographic metadata were provided uncurated, with the amount varying by source and participant.

In the prospective study, participants were 18 to 89 years old, resided in approximately 22 geographic areas of the United States, and were enrolled through a virtual design. Cohort assignment in the prospective study relied on participant-reported clinical history from a screening survey and a study questionnaire. Mobile phlebotomists in the prospective study collected whole blood, serum and a nasopharyngeal or oropharyngeal swab from every participant. Additional blood draws and questionnaires over an approximately 2-month period could optionally be provided by prospective study participants. Before DNA extraction, prospective study blood samples were shipped either frozen or at room temperature. TCRbeta CDR3 regions were amplified from genomic DNA using the immunoSEQ Assay, a bias-controlled multiplex PCR. The paper's data handling went like this. Within the assay, amplification of reference gene primers was used to estimate how many nucleated cells each sample contained. To quantify the absolute abundance of each unique TCRbeta CDR3 rearrangement, sequence reads were collapsed and filtered. For each sample, productive Simpson clonality was calculated by taking the square root of Simpson's diversity index across productive rearrangements. Held by TCRdb, this immuneACCESS table contains in-frame sequences only and omits some clones. Under half of the omission traces to an unresolved V gene where checked; the cause of the rest is unknown. The V and J calls and clone size come from that table; D and trimming were worked out from the DNA. This sample holds about 400,000 clones; roughly 90% were observed only once. The ten top clones hold 2% to 2.5% of the sample.

The sample taken for sequencing was PBMCs or T cells enriched from blood (not recorded which). The rearrangement combines TRBV6-6 with TRBJ2-5; TRBD2 matches 8 bases in the middle. The receptor's source is a woman in her thirties or forties with acute COVID-19. In nucleotide form, the sequence is TGTGCCAGCAGTTTAAGGCGGGGGGAGCAAGAGACCCAGTACTTC. It translates as CASSLRRGEQETQYF.